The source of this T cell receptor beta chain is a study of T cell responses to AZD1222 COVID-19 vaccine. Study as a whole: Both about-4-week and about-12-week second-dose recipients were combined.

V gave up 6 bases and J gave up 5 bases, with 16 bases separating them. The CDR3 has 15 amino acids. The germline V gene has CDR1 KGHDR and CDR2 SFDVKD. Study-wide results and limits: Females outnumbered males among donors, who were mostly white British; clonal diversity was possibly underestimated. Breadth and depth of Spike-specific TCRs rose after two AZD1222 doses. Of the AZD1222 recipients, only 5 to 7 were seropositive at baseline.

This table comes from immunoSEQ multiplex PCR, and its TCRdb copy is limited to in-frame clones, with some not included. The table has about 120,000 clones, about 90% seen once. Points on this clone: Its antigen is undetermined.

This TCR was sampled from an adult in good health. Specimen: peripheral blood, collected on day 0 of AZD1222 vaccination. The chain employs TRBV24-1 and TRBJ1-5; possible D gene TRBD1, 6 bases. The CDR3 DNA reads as TGTGCCACCAGTCTAGCCGGGACAAGGGATCAGCCCCAGCATTTT. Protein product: CATSLAGTRDQPQHF.